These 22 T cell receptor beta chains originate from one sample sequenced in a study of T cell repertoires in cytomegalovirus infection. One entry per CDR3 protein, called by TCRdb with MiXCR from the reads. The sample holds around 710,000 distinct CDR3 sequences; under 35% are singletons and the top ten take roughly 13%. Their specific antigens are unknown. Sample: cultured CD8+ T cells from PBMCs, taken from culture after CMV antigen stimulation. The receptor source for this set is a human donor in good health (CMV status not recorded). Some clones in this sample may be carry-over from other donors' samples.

The CDR3 coding sequence is TGTGCCAGCAGTTTACCCAGGGATTATAATTCACCCCTCCACTTT. Encoded protein: CASSLPRDYNSPLHF. The gene calls are TRBV27 and TRBJ1-6, with D possibly being TRBD1 (5 bases). CDR1 and CDR2 (germline): MNHEY, SMNVEV (reference sequence). The CDR3 is 15 residues long. The V end lost 2 bases, the J end lost 4 bases, and 9 bases lay between the germline ends.

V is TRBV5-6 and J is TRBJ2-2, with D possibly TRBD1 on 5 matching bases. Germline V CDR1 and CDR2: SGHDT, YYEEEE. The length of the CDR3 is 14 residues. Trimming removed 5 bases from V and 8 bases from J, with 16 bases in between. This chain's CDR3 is CASSWGSASGELFF. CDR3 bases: TGTGCCAGCAGTTGGGGCTCCGCGTCGGGGGAGCTGTTTTTT.

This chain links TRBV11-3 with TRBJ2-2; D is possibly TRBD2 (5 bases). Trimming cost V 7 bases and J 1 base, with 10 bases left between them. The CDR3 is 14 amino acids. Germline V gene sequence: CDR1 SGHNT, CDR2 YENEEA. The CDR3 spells CASKGVGNTGELFF. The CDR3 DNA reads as TGTGCCAGCAAGGGAGTCGGGAACACCGGGGAGCTGTTTTTT.

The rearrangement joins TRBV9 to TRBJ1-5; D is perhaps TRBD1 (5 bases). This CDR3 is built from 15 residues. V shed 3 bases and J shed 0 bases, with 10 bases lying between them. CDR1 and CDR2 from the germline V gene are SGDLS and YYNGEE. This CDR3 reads CASSAGGNSNQPQHF. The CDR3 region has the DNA TGTGCCAGCAGCGCCGGGGGGAATAGCAATCAGCCCCAGCATTTT.

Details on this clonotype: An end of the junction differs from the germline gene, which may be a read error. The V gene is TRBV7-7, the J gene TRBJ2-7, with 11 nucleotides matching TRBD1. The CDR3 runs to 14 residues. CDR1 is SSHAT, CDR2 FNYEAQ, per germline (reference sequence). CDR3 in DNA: TGTGCTAGCAGCTTAGGAGGACAGGGGGCCGAGCAGTACTTC. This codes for CASSLGGQGAEQYF. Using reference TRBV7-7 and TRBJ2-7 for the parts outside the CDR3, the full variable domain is GAGVSQSPRYKVTKRGQDVTLRCDPISSHATLYWYQQALGQGPEFLTYFNYEAQPDKSGLPSDRFSAERPEGSISTLTIQRTEQRDSAMYRCASSLGGQGAEQYFGPGTRLTVT.

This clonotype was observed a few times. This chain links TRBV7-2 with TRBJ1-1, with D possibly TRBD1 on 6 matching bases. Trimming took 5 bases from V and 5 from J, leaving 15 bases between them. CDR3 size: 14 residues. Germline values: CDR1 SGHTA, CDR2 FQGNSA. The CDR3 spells CASSLTDSHTEAFF. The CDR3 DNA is TGTGCCAGCAGCCTCACGGACAGCCATACTGAAGCTTTCTTT.

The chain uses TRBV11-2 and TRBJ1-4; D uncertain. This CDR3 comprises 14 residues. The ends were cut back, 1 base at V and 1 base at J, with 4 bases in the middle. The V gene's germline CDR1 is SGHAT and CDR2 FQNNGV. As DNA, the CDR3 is TGTGCCAGCAGCTTAGGGGTAACTAATGAAAAACTGTTTTTT. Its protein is CASSLGVTNEKLFF.

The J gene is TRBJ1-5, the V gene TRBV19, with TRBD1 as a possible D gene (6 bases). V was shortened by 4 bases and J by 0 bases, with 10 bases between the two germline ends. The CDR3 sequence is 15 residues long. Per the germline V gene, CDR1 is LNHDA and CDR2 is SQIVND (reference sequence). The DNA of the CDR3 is TGTGCCAGTAGTACCTCAGGGGATAGCAATCAGCCCCAGCATTTT. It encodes CASSTSGDSNQPQHF. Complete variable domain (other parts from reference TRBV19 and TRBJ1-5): DGGITQSPKYLFRKEGQNVTLSCEQNLNHDAMYWYRQDPGQGLRLIYYSQIVNDFQKGDIAEGYSVSREKKESFPLTVTSAQKNPTAFYLCASSTSGDSNQPQHFGDGTRLSIL.

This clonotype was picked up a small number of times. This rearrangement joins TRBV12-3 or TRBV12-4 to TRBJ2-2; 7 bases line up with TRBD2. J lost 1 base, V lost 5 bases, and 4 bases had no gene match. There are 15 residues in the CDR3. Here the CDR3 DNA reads TGTGCCAGCAGTCCTCCTAGCGGGAACACCGGGGAGCTGTTTTTT. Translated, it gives CASSPPSGNTGELFF.

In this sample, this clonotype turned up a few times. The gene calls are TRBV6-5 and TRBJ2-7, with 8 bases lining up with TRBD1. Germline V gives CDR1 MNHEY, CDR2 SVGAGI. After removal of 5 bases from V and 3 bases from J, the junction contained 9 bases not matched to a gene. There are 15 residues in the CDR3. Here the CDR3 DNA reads TGTGCCAGCAGTCCCCCGGGACAGGACCGCTACGAGCAGTACTTC. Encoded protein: CASSPPGQDRYEQYF.

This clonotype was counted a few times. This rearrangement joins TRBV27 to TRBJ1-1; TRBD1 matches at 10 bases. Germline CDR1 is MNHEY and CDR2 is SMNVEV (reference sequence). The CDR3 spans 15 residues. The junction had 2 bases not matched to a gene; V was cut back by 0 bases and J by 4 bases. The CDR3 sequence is CASSLSGTGVTEAFF. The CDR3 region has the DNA TGTGCCAGCAGTTTATCCGGGACAGGGGTCACTGAAGCTTTCTTT.

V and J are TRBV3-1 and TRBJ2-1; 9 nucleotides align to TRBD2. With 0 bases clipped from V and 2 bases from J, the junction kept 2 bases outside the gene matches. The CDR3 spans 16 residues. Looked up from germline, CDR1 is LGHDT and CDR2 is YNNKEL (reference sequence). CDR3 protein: CASSQEVAGAYNEQFF. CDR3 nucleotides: TGTGCCAGCAGCCAAGAGGTAGCGGGGGCCTACAATGAGCAGTTCTTC.

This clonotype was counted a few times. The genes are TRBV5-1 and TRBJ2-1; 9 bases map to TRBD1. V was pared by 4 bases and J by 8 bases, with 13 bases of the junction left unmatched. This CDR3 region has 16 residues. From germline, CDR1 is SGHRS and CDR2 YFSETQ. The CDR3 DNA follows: TGCGCCAGCAGCGCGGACCGGGACAGGGTTTTTGATGAGCAGTTCTTC. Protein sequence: CASSADRDRVFDEQFF.

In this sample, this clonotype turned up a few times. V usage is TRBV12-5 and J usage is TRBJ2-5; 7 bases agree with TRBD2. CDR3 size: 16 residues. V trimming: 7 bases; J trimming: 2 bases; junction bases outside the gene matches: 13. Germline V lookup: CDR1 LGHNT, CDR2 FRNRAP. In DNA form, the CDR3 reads TGTGCTAGTGCTTACTCTGCCGGGACTATTCAAGAGACCCAGTACTTC. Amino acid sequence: CASAYSAGTIQETQYF.

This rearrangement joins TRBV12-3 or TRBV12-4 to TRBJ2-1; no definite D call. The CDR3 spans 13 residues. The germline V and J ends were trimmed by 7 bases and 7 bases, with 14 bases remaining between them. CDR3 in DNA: TGTGCCAGCAATGTAGCCTTGGGGAATGAGCAGTTCTTC. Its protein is CASNVALGNEQFF.

DNA of the CDR3: TGTGCCAGCAGCCCTGGGACTAGCGGGGGTAGCACAGATACGCAGTATTTT. Residues: CASSPGTSGGSTDTQYF. The rearrangement links TRBV6-5 to TRBJ2-3, with 14 bases that match TRBD2. This CDR3 comprises 17 residues. In germline, CDR1 is MNHEY, CDR2 SVGAGI. The trim removed 6 bases at V and 0 bases at J, leaving 5 bases unmatched.

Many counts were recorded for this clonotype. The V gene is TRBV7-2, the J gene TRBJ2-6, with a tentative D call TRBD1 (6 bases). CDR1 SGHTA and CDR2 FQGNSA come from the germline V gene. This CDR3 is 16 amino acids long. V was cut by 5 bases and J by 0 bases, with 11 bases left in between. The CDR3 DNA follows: TGTGCCAGCAGCCATGGACAGATCTCTGGGGCCAACGTCCTGACTTTC. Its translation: CASSHGQISGANVLTF.

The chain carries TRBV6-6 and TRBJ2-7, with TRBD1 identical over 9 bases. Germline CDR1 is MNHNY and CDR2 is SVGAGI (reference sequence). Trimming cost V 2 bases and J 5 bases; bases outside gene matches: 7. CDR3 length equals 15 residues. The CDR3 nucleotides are TGTGCCAGCAGTTACCCCGGACAGGGGACTAACGAGCAGTACTTC. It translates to CASSYPGQGTNEQYF.

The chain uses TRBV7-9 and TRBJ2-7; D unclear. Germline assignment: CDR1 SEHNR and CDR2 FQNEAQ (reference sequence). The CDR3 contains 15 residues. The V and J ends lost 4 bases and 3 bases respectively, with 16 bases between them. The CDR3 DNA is TGTGCCAGCAGCTCTCCCAGTCAGAACGACTACGAGCAGTACTTC. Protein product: CASSSPSQNDYEQYF.

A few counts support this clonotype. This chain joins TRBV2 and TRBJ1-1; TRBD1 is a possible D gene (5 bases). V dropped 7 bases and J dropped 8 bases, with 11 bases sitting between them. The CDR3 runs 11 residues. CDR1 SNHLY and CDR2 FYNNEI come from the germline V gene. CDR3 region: CASMGGTEAFF. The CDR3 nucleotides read TGTGCCAGCATGGGTGGGACGGAAGCTTTCTTT.

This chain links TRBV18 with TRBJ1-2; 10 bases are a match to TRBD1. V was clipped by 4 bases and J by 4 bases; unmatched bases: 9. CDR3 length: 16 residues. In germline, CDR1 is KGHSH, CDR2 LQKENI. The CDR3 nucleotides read TGTGCCAGCTCACAAAGCGGACAGGGGGAGAGCTATGGCTACACCTTC. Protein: CASSQSGQGESYGYTF.

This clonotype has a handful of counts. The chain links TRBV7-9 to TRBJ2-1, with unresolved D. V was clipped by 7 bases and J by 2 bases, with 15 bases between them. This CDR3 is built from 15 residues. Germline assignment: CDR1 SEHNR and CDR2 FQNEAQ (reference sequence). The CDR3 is CASTHEPKTYNEQFF. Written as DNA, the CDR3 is TGTGCCAGCACCCATGAGCCGAAGACCTACAATGAGCAGTTCTTC.